One sample yielded the 22 T cell receptor beta chains listed below, sequenced in a study of CD8+CD57+ T cells in acquired aplastic anemia. Genomic DNA provided the template from which TCR beta VDJ and CDR3 profiles were obtained. MiXCR, run by TCRdb on the reads, gives a single entry per CDR3 protein. The sample holds about 210,000 distinct CDR3 sequences; over 60% are singletons and the top ten take about 29%. The sequenced material came from sorted CD4+, CD8+, or CD8+CD57+ T cells (not recorded which) from PBMCs. The receptors shown here come from a human donor in good health.

The chain is built from TRBV20-1 and TRBJ2-3, with 9 bases lining up with TRBD1. Germline assignment: CDR1 DFQATT and CDR2 SNEGSKA (reference sequence). V lost 6 bases, J lost 4 bases, and 17 bases stayed unmatched. The CDR3 is 17 amino acids. The CDR3 here is CSAPGGGGQGRADTQYF. For the CDR3, the DNA is TGCAGTGCCCCTGGGGGGGGGGGACAGGGTAGGGCAGATACGCAGTATTTT.

This clonotype has a single count. The rearrangement links TRBV7-9 to TRBJ2-2; D may be TRBD1 (5 bases). This CDR3 comprises 15 residues. Trimming took off 2 bases at V and 5 bases at J, with 12 bases between the two ends. Germline-derived CDR1 and CDR2 are SEHNR and FQNEAQ (reference sequence). CDR3 amino acids: CASSLSPAGTGELFF. DNA of the CDR3: TGTGCCAGCAGCTTATCCCCAGCAGGGACCGGGGAGCTGTTTTTT.

V and J are TRBV29-1 and TRBJ2-7; 8 bases agree with TRBD1. The ends lost 5 bases at V and 4 bases at J; junction bases unmatched: 4. The CDR3 is 12 residues long. Germline assignment: CDR1 SQVTM and CDR2 ANQGSEA. The CDR3 nucleotides are TGCAGCGTTTCCGGGACAGGATACGAGCAGTACTTC. It translates to CSVSGTGYEQYF.

This clonotype has at least ten counts. This rearrangement joins TRBV13 to TRBJ2-7, with 9 nucleotides matching TRBD1. The CDR3 totals 15 residues. Losses at the gene ends were 2 bases for V and 1 base for J; bases not matched to a gene: 3. Germline CDR1 is PRHDT and CDR2 is FYEKMQ (reference sequence). The CDR3, as DNA: TGTGCCAGCAGCTTAAGGACAGGGGTTTCCTACGAGCAGTACTTC. Amino acid sequence: CASSLRTGVSYEQYF.

This clonotype has ten or more counts. The V gene is TRBV5-8, the J gene TRBJ1-2; the match to TRBD1 covers 7 bases. The trim removed 0 bases at V and 3 bases at J, leaving 2 bases unmatched. Germline V gene data show CDR1 as SGHTS and CDR2 as YDEGEE. This CDR3 is built from 14 residues. CDR3 region: CASSLAGTDYGYTF. DNA for the CDR3: TGTGCCAGCAGCTTGGCCGGGACAGACTATGGCTACACCTTC.

V usage is TRBV20-1 and J usage is TRBJ2-5; TRBD1 agrees at 10 bases. This CDR3 comprises 14 residues. Germline CDR1 reads DFQATT; CDR2 reads SNEGSKA (reference sequence). The junction had 7 bases not matched to a gene; V was cut back by 5 bases and J by 4 bases. In DNA form, the CDR3 reads TGCAGTGCTTACGACGGGACAGGGGTAGAGACCCAGTACTTC. Translating it yields CSAYDGTGVETQYF.

In this sample, this clonotype is medium-sized (0.01 to 0.1%). V usage is TRBV4-3 and J usage is TRBJ2-7; no definite D call. The CDR3 length is 13 residues. Trimming removed 0 bases from V and 0 bases from J, with 3 bases in between. The germline CDR1 and CDR2 sequences are LGHNA and YSLEER. CDR3 DNA: TGCGCCAGCAGCCAAGAGATCTCCTACGAGCAGTACTTC. Its translation is CASSQEISYEQYF.

The chain joins TRBV11-2 to TRBJ2-1; the D gene is possibly TRBD2 (9 bases). This CDR3 has 16 amino acids. Germline-derived CDR1 and CDR2 are SGHAT and FQNNGV. Trimming cost V 4 bases and J 4 bases, with 17 bases left between them. In nucleotides, the CDR3 is TGTGCCAGCAGCTCAGGGGGCGCGGGGGGGTACAATGAGCAGTTCTTC. Protein: CASSSGGAGGYNEQFF.

This clonotype was counted at least ten times. The V gene is TRBV7-3, the J gene TRBJ2-7; 10 bases are shared with TRBD2. The CDR3 spans 15 residues. Per germline, CDR1 SGHTA and CDR2 FQGTGA. V shed 5 bases and J 5 bases; nucleotides not matched to a gene: 9. The CDR3 region is CASSPGTSVLDEQYF. CDR3 nucleotides: TGTGCCAGCAGCCCAGGGACTAGCGTCCTTGACGAGCAGTACTTC.

This rearrangement joins TRBV24-1 to TRBJ2-3; 7 nucleotides match TRBD2. The CDR3 length is 19 residues. V gave up 3 bases and J gave up 2 bases; unmatched junction bases: 16. The germline V gene has CDR1 KGHDR and CDR2 SFDVKD. The CDR3 DNA reads as TGTGCCACCAGTGATAGATCCTTGGCTAGCGGACGATACACAGATACGCAGTATTTT. Translated: CATSDRSLASGRYTDTQYF.

The chain has TRBV20-1 and TRBJ2-7; D might be TRBD1 (5 bases). Trimming removed 7 bases from V and 4 bases from J, with 17 bases in between. The CDR3 contains 13 residues. Germline CDR1 is DFQATT and CDR2 is SNEGSKA (reference sequence). CDR3 DNA sequence: TGCAGTGTTCCAGGGTTAGGGTCGTACGAGCAGTACTTC. Translating gives CSVPGLGSYEQYF.

This chain links TRBV11-2 with TRBJ2-5, with 8 bases lining up with TRBD2. The CDR3 is 14 amino acids. The germline V gene encodes CDR1 SGHAT and CDR2 FQNNGV. Trimming took 3 bases from V and 2 from J; bases not matched to a gene: 2. The CDR3 nucleotides are TGTGCCAGCAGCTTCGGGGGGGGGCAAGAGACCCAGTACTTC. Residues: CASSFGGGQETQYF.

This clonotype was picked up many times. V is TRBV7-6 and J is TRBJ2-2; possibly TRBD2 for D (5 bases). CDR3 length: 14 amino acids. Germline CDR1 SGHVS, CDR2 FNYEAQ. Deletions cut 1 base from V and 5 bases from J, with 8 bases between. CDR3 sequence: CASSLGEPTGELFF. In DNA, the CDR3 is TGTGCCAGCAGCTTAGGGGAGCCGACCGGGGAGCTGTTTTTT.

This clonotype was seen a few times. The chain couples TRBV2 to TRBJ2-7, with 8 bases fitting TRBD2. Germline V gene data show CDR1 as SNHLY and CDR2 as FYNNEI. The CDR3 is made up of 14 amino acids. V shed 6 bases and J 6 bases; nucleotides not matched to a gene: 10. For the CDR3, the DNA is TGTGCCAGCAGGGCGGGGGGCCTGAGAGGCGAGCAGTACTTC. Translation: CASRAGGLRGEQYF.

The chain couples TRBV10-2 to TRBJ2-7; 7 nucleotides line up with TRBD2. The CDR3 loop spans 14 amino acids. Germline V gene lookup returns CDR1 WSHSY and CDR2 SAAADI. V shed 6 bases, J shed 0 bases, and the junction held 5 bases outside the gene matches. CDR3 amino acids: CASRPSGYSYEQYF. CDR3 DNA: TGCGCCAGCAGGCCTAGCGGATACTCCTACGAGCAGTACTTC.

The chain joins TRBV29-1 to TRBJ2-1, with 7 bases matching TRBD2. The germline V gene encodes CDR1 SQVTM and CDR2 ANQGSEA. The CDR3 runs 14 residues. Trimming removed 4 bases from V and 2 bases from J; junction bases left unmatched: 5. The DNA for the CDR3 is TGCAGCGTTGCCCGGACTAGTGCCTACAATGAGCAGTTCTTC. Its translation: CSVARTSAYNEQFF.

Worth noting for this clonotype: An end of the junction does not agree with germline; a read error may underlie this. The chain is built from TRBV7-9 and TRBJ2-2; maybe TRBD2 (5 bases). The CDR3 runs to 15 residues. In germline, CDR1 is SEHNR, CDR2 FQNEAQ (reference sequence). This CDR3 reads CSSSLDSPPFVDLFF. CDR3 DNA: TGTTCCAGCAGTTTGGACTCCCCACCGTTCGTGGATCTGTTTTTT.

The rearrangement links TRBV25-1 to TRBJ1-2, with D possibly being TRBD1 (5 bases). CDR3 length: 15 amino acids. Trimming shortened V by 6 bases and J by 2 bases, and 16 bases separated the two germline ends. Per the germline V gene, CDR1 is MGHDK and CDR2 is SYGVNS. CDR3 protein: CASSLQSGDNYGYTF. CDR3 bases: TGTGCCAGCAGCTTACAGTCCGGGGACAACTATGGCTACACCTTC.

The chain has TRBV15 and TRBJ2-7; perhaps TRBD1 as D (6 bases). Germline CDR1 and CDR2: LNHNV and YYDKDF (reference sequence). Trimming cost V 5 bases and J 0 bases, with 14 bases left between them. The CDR3 is made up of 15 amino acids. The CDR3 bases are TGTGCCACCAGCGGCGAGCAGGGGAGCTCCTACGAGCAGTACTTC. It specifies CATSGEQGSSYEQYF.

This clonotype was recorded at least ten times. This chain links TRBV6-5 with TRBJ1-1; D perhaps matches TRBD1 (5 bases). CDR1 is MNHEY, CDR2 SVGAGI, per germline. Between the trimmed V and J ends, which lost 4 bases and 0 bases, there was a span of 6 bases. The CDR3 covers 13 residues. The CDR3 DNA sequence: TGTGCCAGCAGTTCAGGGTTGAACACTGAAGCTTTCTTT. It yields the protein CASSSGLNTEAFF.

Points on this clonotype: A much larger clone lies a single base off, so this may be a read error. This sequence joins TRBV4-1 and TRBJ2-7; D remains unclear. The CDR3 is 16 residues long. Trimming removed 0 bases at V and 3 bases at J, with 15 bases between. Germline V lookup: CDR1 MGHRA, CDR2 YSYEKL. Here the CDR3 reads CASSQESAVTYYEQYF. CDR3 nucleotide sequence: TGCGCCAGCAGCCAAGAATCGGCAGTTACTTACTACGAGCAGTACTTC.

This rearrangement joins TRBV7-3 to TRBJ1-1, with no clear D. The V gene's germline CDR1 is SGHTA and CDR2 FQGTGA. Trimming pared 5 bases from V and 11 bases from J, leaving 18 bases between. The CDR3 is made up of 13 amino acids. Written as DNA, the CDR3 is TGTGCCAGCAGCCCCTCGTCAGGAGGTTCGGCTTTCTTT. It translates to CASSPSSGGSAFF.